The rows below give T cell receptor beta chains drawn from one sample of a study of T cell responses to AZD1222 COVID-19 vaccine. Libraries were prepared by immunoSEQ multiplex PCR; TCRdb keeps only in-frame clonotypes and omits some of them. Here the sample spans just under 85,000 clones, roughly 83% being singletons. The sequencing used peripheral blood, collected on day 0 of AZD1222 vaccination. The receptors shown here come from an adult in good health. The CDR3 runs from the conserved cysteine through the conserved F or W. The D gene is left open where the match is weak. Clone size appears in some rows only: once, few, many, or a class for an expanded clone.

V gene	clone size	J gene	D gene	CDR3 DNA	CDR3 protein
TRBV11-2	NA	TRBJ2-7	NA	TGTGCCAGCAGCCTGAAGATGGAGCAGTACTTC	CASSLKMEQYF
TRBV6-4	once	TRBJ2-1	TRBD2	TGTGCCAGCAGTGTGGGGACTAGCGGGGTTGAGCAGTTCTTC	CASSVGTSGVEQFF
TRBV10-3	NA	TRBJ1-6	NA	TGTGCCATCAGTGAGAGGGGTGGGGATAATTCACCCCTCCACTTT	CAISERGGDNSPLHF
TRBV27	NA	TRBJ1-1	NA	TGTGCCAGCAGGGTACTCTTGAACACTGAAGCTTTCTTT	CASRVLLNTEAFF
TRBV7-3	NA	TRBJ1-1	NA	TGTGCCAGCAGCGCGGACGCGGGGGGCACTGAAGCTTTCTTT	CASSADAGGTEAFF
TRBV9	NA	TRBJ1-5	NA	TGTGCCAGCAGCGTAATGGGGAAACAGCCCCAGCATTTT	CASSVMGKQPQHF
TRBV2	NA	TRBJ1-4	NA	TGTGCCAGCAGTGGAAACAGGGTTGGTGGTGGTGAAAAACTGTTTTTT	CASSGNRVGGGEKLFF
TRBV5-8	NA	TRBJ1-5	NA	TGTGCCAGCAGCTTGGAGGGTTATAGCAATCAGCCCCAGCATTTT	CASSLEGYSNQPQHF
TRBV7-2	NA	TRBJ2-5	NA	TGTGCCAGCAGCCCGGGGACGAGAAAAGAGACCCAGTACTTC	CASSPGTRKETQYF
TRBV20-1	NA	TRBJ2-5	NA	TGCAGTGCTAGTACGGACTTACAAGAGACCCAGTACTTC	CSASTDLQETQYF
TRBV29-1	NA	TRBJ2-7	TRBD1	TGCAGCGTCGGTAGGACAGGTCCAGGCGAGCAGTACTTC	CSVGRTGPGEQYF
TRBV18	NA	TRBJ1-1	NA	TGTGCCAGCTCCTTCGCTACGGGACATATGAACACTGAAGCTTTCTTT	CASSFATGHMNTEAFF
TRBV12-3/TRBV12-4	NA	TRBJ2-3	NA	TGTGCCCTAAGGGGCGGGCCGTGGAAGACGCAGTATTTT	CALRGGPWKTQYF
TRBV6-6	few	TRBJ2-7	TRBD2	TGTGCCAGTAGACTAGCGGGGACCTACGAGCAGTACTTC	CASRLAGTYEQYF
TRBV7-9	NA	TRBJ2-7	NA	TGTGCCAGCAGCCGACAGTCCTACGAGCAGTACTTC	CASSRQSYEQYF
TRBV18	NA	TRBJ2-6	NA	TGTGCCAGCTCACCGACAGGCGACTCTGGGGCCAACGTCCTGACTTTC	CASSPTGDSGANVLTF
TRBV5-1	once	TRBJ2-5	NA	TGCGCCAGCAGCTTGGAAGGACGGGAGACCCAGTACTTC	CASSLEGRETQYF
TRBV20-1	NA	TRBJ1-2	NA	TGCAGTGCTAGTGGGGCAGCAGCTAACTATGGCTACACCTTC	CSASGAAANYGYTF
TRBV9	NA	TRBJ2-3	TRBD1	TGTGCCAGCAGCGTAGCTACGGGACAGGGGGCGGGCACAGATACGCAGTATTTT	CASSVATGQGAGTDTQYF
TRBV5-1	NA	TRBJ2-7	NA	TGCGCCAGCAGCTTGAGTCCTGGGTTTCTCTACGAGCAGTACTTC	CASSLSPGFLYEQYF
TRBV5-1	NA	TRBJ1-4	TRBD1	TGCGCCAGCAGCTTGGCGGGACAGCAAAGGGAAAAACTGTTTTTT	CASSLAGQQREKLFF
TRBV18	once	TRBJ1-2	NA	TGTGCCAGCTCCGAAGCCTCGGAGTATGGCTACACCTTC	CASSEASEYGYTF
TRBV27	NA	TRBJ1-3	NA	TGTGCCAGCAGTTTGGAAGGGAGGGCTGGAAACACCATATATTTT	CASSLEGRAGNTIYF
TRBV19	NA	TRBJ1-4	TRBD1	TGTGCCAGTACCCCCTGGTCGACAGGGAGGAGGTCCACAACTAATGAAAAACTGTTTTTT	CASTPWSTGRRSTTNEKLFF
TRBV6-5	NA	TRBJ2-1	NA	TGTGCCAGCAGTCCGACTTTTGGCAATGAGCAGTTCTTC	CASSPTFGNEQFF
TRBV7-9	NA	TRBJ1-1	NA	TGTGCCAGCAGACTAGTGGGCGGGGAAACCCAAGCTTTCTTT	CASRLVGGETQAFF
TRBV9	once	TRBJ1-3	NA	TGTGCCAGCAGCGTTAGTCAGGGGCCTGGAAACACCATATATTTT	CASSVSQGPGNTIYF
TRBV5-6	NA	TRBJ2-7	TRBD1	TGTGCCAGCAGCTGGGGACAGGGGGACTACGAGCAGTACTTC	CASSWGQGDYEQYF
TRBV9	NA	TRBJ2-5	TRBD2	TGTGCCAGCAGCCCCCGGTGGGCTAGCGGTGGGGCAGAGACCCAGTACTTC	CASSPRWASGGAETQYF
TRBV4-3	NA	TRBJ1-6	NA	TGCGCCAGCAGCCCTTATAGCGTGGCTTCACCCCTCCACTTT	CASSPYSVASPLHF
TRBV5-1	once	TRBJ2-5	NA	TGCGCCAGCAGCTCCGGACAGTTCGAGACCCAGTACTTC	CASSSGQFETQYF
TRBV27	NA	TRBJ2-1	NA	TGTGCCAGCAGCCGGGGGACCTACAATGAGCAGTTCTTC	CASSRGTYNEQFF
TRBV30	NA	TRBJ2-2	TRBD1	TGTGCCTGGAGTCCCGGGACAGGGGGTCCCGGGGAGCTGTTTTTT	CAWSPGTGGPGELFF
TRBV9	NA	TRBJ1-6	TRBD1	TGTGCCAGCAGCGTAGCAGGGGGCGAGAATTCACCCCTCCACTTT	CASSVAGGENSPLHF
TRBV7-3	NA	TRBJ2-1	TRBD2	TGTGCCAGCAGCTTCCGGACTAGTGTGGGCCACAATGAGCAGTTCTTC	CASSFRTSVGHNEQFF
TRBV28	NA	TRBJ2-2	NA	TGTGCCAGCAGAACGGGCGCGGACACCGGGGAGCTGTTTTTT	CASRTGADTGELFF
TRBV18	NA	TRBJ1-5	NA	TGTGCCAGCTCAATCCAACAGGTTAGCAATCAGCCCCAGCATTTT	CASSIQQVSNQPQHF
TRBV21-1	NA	TRBJ1-5	NA	TGTGCCAGCAGTGCTCGTGGACCCCCACCGTTT	CASSARGPPPF
TRBV5-1	once	TRBJ1-1	NA	TGCGCCAGCTCTTCCGGGACACGGGGGCTTGAAGCTTTCTTT	CASSSGTRGLEAFF
TRBV24-1	NA	TRBJ2-2	NA	TGTGCCACCAGTGACCATCTAACTAGGCATAACACCGGGGAGCTGTTTTTT	CATSDHLTRHNTGELFF
TRBV12-3/TRBV12-4	NA	TRBJ1-1	NA	TGTGCCAGCAGACTTCCACCCGCCGAAGCTTTCTTT	CASRLPPAEAFF
TRBV2	few	TRBJ2-7	NA	TGTGCCAGCAGCCCCACCTGGGGGCAGGGGCTCTCCTACGAGCAGTACTTC	CASSPTWGQGLSYEQYF
TRBV27	NA	TRBJ1-1	TRBD1	TGTGCCAGCAGACTGGACAGGGGGGGTCTAAAAGCTTTCTTT	CASRLDRGGLKAFF
TRBV7-2	NA	TRBJ2-7	NA	TGTGCCAGCAGCCGCCAACACGGGAGCTCCTACGAGCAGTACTTC	CASSRQHGSSYEQYF